This TCR beta chain emerged from a study of regulatory T cells in long-lasting Graves disease. As to time point: persistent/refractory GD, antithyroid drugs over 5 years with positive TRAb. PBMC RNA served as the TCR library source. This clonotype was found a few times. In building TCR beta libraries, iRepertoire HTBI primers were used together with Arm-PCR of CDR3 regions. TCRdb ran MiXCR on the multiplex PCR reads and lists one entry per CDR3 protein. Of approximately 500,000 distinct CDR3 sequences in the sample, 20% to 25% were seen once. The CDR3 length is 12 residues. Germline lookup yields CDR1 MNHEY and CDR2 SVGEGT. V was shortened by 6 bases and J by 5 bases, with 11 bases between the two germline ends.

The rearrangement links TRBV6-2 or TRBV6-3 to TRBJ2-7; no reliable D call. The sequences come from peripheral blood mononuclear cells (PBMCs), collected when the disease was refractory, from a patient treated with antithyroid drugs. This TCR was recovered from a female donor with Graves disease. CDR3 region: CASSTTWNEQYF. DNA for the CDR3: TGTGCCAGCAGCACCACATGGAACGAGCAGTACTTC.